A single sample gave rise to the 3 T cell receptor beta chains below, sequenced in a study of T cells after posttransplantation cyclophosphamide. Data came from immunoSEQ multiplex PCR; TCRdb stores just in-frame clones and leaves some out. The sample yields about 11,000 clones, approximately 95% seen once. Source material: naive CD8+ T cells sorted from PBMCs. These receptor sequences come from a man aged 30 to 45 in good health and a related stem cell transplant donor.

The chain links TRBV4-3 to TRBJ2-7, with D possibly matching TRBD2 (7 bases). Trimming removed 2 bases from V and 7 bases from J, with 12 bases in between. CDR1 is LGHNA and CDR2 is YSLEER in the germline V gene. This CDR3 comprises 13 residues. The CDR3 is CASSQRGASEQYF. In DNA, the CDR3 is TGCGCCAGCAGCCAACGGGGGGCTAGTGAGCAGTACTTC.

The genes are TRBV7-2 and TRBJ2-7; D may be TRBD1 (6 bases). CDR3 length: 13 amino acids. The germline V and J ends were trimmed by 4 bases and 1 base, with 8 bases remaining between them. The germline V gene encodes CDR1 SGHTA and CDR2 FQGNSA. CDR3 region: CASSSDSSYEQYF. Here the CDR3 DNA reads TGTGCCAGCAGCTCGGACAGTTCCTACGAGCAGTACTTC.

The gene calls are TRBV7-6 and TRBJ2-1, with D possibly TRBD2 on 6 matching bases. This CDR3 spans 15 amino acids. Trimming took off 1 base at V and 7 bases at J, with 14 bases between the two ends. Germline lookup yields CDR1 SGHVS and CDR2 FNYEAQ. CDR3 bases: TGTGCCAGCAGCTTAGTACTTGTCGGAGGGAATGAGCAGTTCTTC. Translated, it gives CASSLVLVGGNEQFF.